This T cell receptor beta chain was recorded in a study of T cell responses to AZD1222 COVID-19 vaccine. Study details: Researchers grouped second doses given at about 4 or about 12 weeks into one pool. Study observations and caveats: Spike-specific TCR breadth and depth grew following two AZD1222 doses.

CDR3 length: 18 amino acids. Trimming took off 4 bases at V and 6 bases at J, with 22 bases between the two ends. CDR1 is SSHAT, CDR2 FNYEAQ, per germline (reference sequence). This clone was seen a few times. Its antigen is not identified. Profiling relied on immunoSEQ multiplex PCR, and the TCRdb table lists in-frame clones only, not all of them. The profile shows 110,000 to 150,000 clones, 75% to 95% of them singletons. This chain connects TRBV7-7 to TRBJ1-6; tentative D call: TRBD1 (6 bases). Sequences were derived from peripheral blood, sampled on day 0 of AZD1222 vaccination. This clonotype originated in an adult in good health. The CDR3 DNA reads as TGTGCCAGCAGCTACCATGGGGGGGGCCCAGACTTTAATTCACCCCTCCACTTT. Amino acid sequence: CASSYHGGGPDFNSPLHF.